The T cell receptor beta chain described here comes from a study of T cell clonality in common variable immunodeficiency. Whole-study results and caveats: Fewer TCRbeta clones were shared among CVID subjects than controls. Common variable immunodeficiency TCR beta sequences reportedly had fewer deletions and N-nucleotide insertions. Patient heterogeneity in the CVID cohort limited correlations between repertoire features and clinical complications.

This clone counts as medium-sized. The antigen is unknown. Method: immunoSEQ multiplex PCR; TCRdb's copy keeps in-frame clones and lacks some. The record shows some 25,000 clones for this sample, with no singletons present. Donors gave about 5 to 8 ml heparinized peripheral whole blood. This sequence was found in a human donor with common variable immunodeficiency. Input material: peripheral blood mononuclear cells.

CDR3 sequence reads: CSADERTSHYNEQFF. The CDR3 bases that were read are TGCAGTGCTGACGAGAGGACTAGCCACTACAATGAG. The chain uses TRBV20-1 and TRBJ2-1; 8 nucleotides agree with TRBD2. The read finishes 3 residues shy of the CDR3 end, and the germline J gene is used to complete it. The germline CDR1 and CDR2 sequences are DFQATT and SNEGSKA (reference sequence). This CDR3 spans 15 amino acids. The ends lost 5 bases at V and 3 bases at J; junction bases unmatched: 9.